These 17 T cell receptor beta chains originate from one sample sequenced in a study of patients and donors after allogeneic stem cell transplantation (dated by TCRdb to 2020 to 2022). The method behind the library was RT-PCR. Sequencing instrument: NextSeq 550. TCRdb itself trimmed the public reads at Q25 with fastp, ran MiXCR and retained productive beta chains. Duplicate CDR3 protein sequences are folded into a single record with the most common DNA and genes. The sample table shows a few hundred thousand distinct CDR3 sequences, and roughly two fifths are seen once. Of the sample, around a tenth falls within the top ten clones. Specimen: blood, either unsorted or a sorted T cell fraction (not recorded which). The receptors shown here come from a human donor who was either an allogeneic HSCT recipient or a stem cell or donor lymphocyte infusion donor (not recorded which). It is not recorded whose cells these are; they may come from a transplant donor.

V usage is TRBV3-1 and J usage is TRBJ2-7; tentative D call: TRBD2 (5 bases). Trimming took 4 bases from V and 6 from J, leaving 13 bases between them. This CDR3 is built from 13 residues. Germline assignment: CDR1 LGHDT and CDR2 YNNKEL (reference sequence). In DNA form, the CDR3 reads TGTGCCAGCAGCCGGACTTTGATAGTCGAGCAGTACTTC. It encodes CASSRTLIVEQYF.

The chain combines TRBV9 with TRBJ2-1, with 8 bases fitting TRBD2. The trim removed 4 bases at V and 4 bases at J, leaving 16 bases unmatched. The germline V gene encodes CDR1 SGDLS and CDR2 YYNGEE. The CDR3 loop spans 18 amino acids. The CDR3 region is CASSPQYSRRGAYNEQFF. CDR3 DNA: TGTGCCAGCAGCCCCCAATATTCGAGGCGGGGGGCTTACAATGAGCAGTTCTTC. Full variable domain (outside the CDR3, taken from reference TRBV9 and TRBJ2-1): DSGVTQTPKHLITATGQRVTLRCSPRSGDLSVYWYQQSLDQGLQFLIQYYNGEERAKGNILERFSAQQFPDLHSELNLSSLELGDSALYFCASSPQYSRRGAYNEQFFGPGTRLTVL.

This clonotype occurred a few times. V and J are TRBV12-3 or TRBV12-4 and TRBJ1-6; D gene uncertain. V was pared by 0 bases and J by 8 bases, with 2 bases between. This CDR3 region has 12 residues. The CDR3 region has the DNA TGTGCCAGCAGTTTAGCTGATTCACCCCTCCACTTT. It translates to CASSLADSPLHF.

The rearrangement joins TRBV12-3 or TRBV12-4 to TRBJ1-2, with D tentatively TRBD1 (6 bases). Deletions cut 7 bases from V and 8 bases from J, with 11 bases between. The length of the CDR3 is 11 residues. This CDR3 is CASKGGRGYTF. CDR3 nucleotides: TGTGCCAGCAAGGGGGGGCGAGGCTACACCTTC.

The chain has TRBV4-3 and TRBJ2-3; 7 bases align to TRBD2. Trimming removed 0 bases from V and 3 bases from J; junction bases left unmatched: 3. Germline V gene data show CDR1 as LGHNA and CDR2 as YSLEER. The CDR3 has 15 amino acids. CDR3 DNA: TGCGCCAGCAGCCAAGAGGGGAGGGGTACAGATACGCAGTATTTT. Translation gives CASSQEGRGTDTQYF.

In its sample, this clonotype was seen a few times. This chain uses TRBV19 with TRBJ1-2, with 8 bases aligning to TRBD1. Germline V gene lookup returns CDR1 LNHDA and CDR2 SQIVND (reference sequence). V trimming: 6 bases; J trimming: 4 bases; junction bases outside the gene matches: 4. The CDR3 has 13 residues. The CDR3 sequence is CASSRTGSYGYTF. In DNA, the CDR3 is TGTGCCAGTAGCCGGACAGGGTCCTATGGCTACACCTTC. Combining the CDR3 with reference TRBV19 and TRBJ1-2 gives the whole variable domain DGGITQSPKYLFRKEGQNVTLSCEQNLNHDAMYWYRQDPGQGLRLIYYSQIVNDFQKGDIAEGYSVSREKKESFPLTVTSAQKNPTAFYLCASSRTGSYGYTFGSGTRLTVV.

The chain joins TRBV5-4 to TRBJ1-1, with D perhaps matching TRBD1 (5 bases). The germline V and J ends were trimmed by 10 bases and 2 bases, with 18 bases remaining between them. The CDR3 sequence is 14 residues long. CDR1 is SGHNT and CDR2 is YYREEE in the germline V gene (reference sequence). The CDR3 DNA sequence: TGTGCCCCCGTGGGAGGGGAGCCCAACACTGAAGCTTTCTTT. Amino acids: CAPVGGEPNTEAFF. The variable domain in full, completed from reference TRBV5-4 and TRBJ1-1, reads ETGVTQSPTHLIKTRGQQVTLRCSSQSGHNTVSWYQQALGQGPQFIFQYYREEENGRGNFPPRFSGLQFPNYSSELNVNALELDDSALYLCAPVGGEPNTEAFFGQGTRLTVV.

This clonotype was counted ten times or more. This sequence joins TRBV14 and TRBJ1-2; TRBD1 agrees at 8 bases. Germline V gene data show CDR1 as SGHDN and CDR2 as FVKESK. This CDR3 contains 16 residues. The V gene end was trimmed by 4 bases and the J gene end by 6 bases; junction bases not matched to a gene: 13. CDR3 loop: CASSPGQGSLRDGYTF. The CDR3 DNA follows: TGTGCCAGCAGCCCTGGACAGGGTTCCTTAAGGGATGGCTACACCTTC.

The rearrangement joins TRBV19 to TRBJ2-1, with TRBD2 as a possible D gene (6 bases). This CDR3 region has 13 residues. Per the germline V gene, CDR1 is LNHDA and CDR2 is SQIVND (reference sequence). Trimming took 6 bases from V and 7 from J, leaving 13 bases between them. The DNA for the CDR3 is TGTGCCAGTAGGATTAACGGGGGTAATGAGCAGTTCTTC. It yields the protein CASRINGGNEQFF.

The V and J genes are TRBV28 and TRBJ1-2, with a tentative D call TRBD1 (6 bases). The CDR3 has 15 amino acids. With 7 bases removed from V and 2 bases from J, the gap between germline ends came to 17 bases. In germline, CDR1 is MDHEN, CDR2 SYDVKM. The CDR3 coding sequence is TGTGCCAGCACCCTCACAGGACAGCAGAACTATGGCTACACCTTC. Translation gives CASTLTGQQNYGYTF.

The chain joins TRBV10-3 to TRBJ2-7; D is possibly TRBD2 (6 bases). Per germline, CDR1 ENHRY and CDR2 SYGVKD. The CDR3 runs to 14 residues. V lost 9 bases, J lost 4 bases, and 19 bases lay in between. This chain's CDR3 is CAIKPGLERYEQYF. In DNA form, the CDR3 reads TGTGCCATAAAACCGGGACTCGAGAGATACGAGCAGTACTTC.

This chain links TRBV20-1 with TRBJ2-1; weak D call: TRBD2 (6 bases). The CDR3 is 16 amino acids. The V end lost 3 bases, the J end lost 8 bases, and 23 bases lay between the germline ends. CDR1 and CDR2 from the germline V gene are DFQATT and SNEGSKA (reference sequence). The CDR3 here is CSASPLTGRRDHEQFF. The CDR3 nucleotides read TGCAGTGCTAGCCCCCTGACCGGGAGAAGGGACCATGAGCAGTTCTTC.

The chain uses TRBV15 and TRBJ1-2; 10 nucleotides align to TRBD1. This CDR3 contains 16 residues. The V segment lost 0 bases and the J segment 4 bases; nucleotides outside the gene matches: 5. The germline gives CDR1 LNHNV, CDR2 YYDKDF (reference sequence). CDR3 sequence: CATSRDRTGGGYGYTF. CDR3 DNA sequence: TGTGCCACCAGCAGAGATCGGACAGGGGGTGGCTATGGCTACACCTTC.

This clonotype was observed a few times. The rearrangement joins TRBV7-9 to TRBJ2-2; D is uncertain. Trimming took off 6 bases at V and 4 bases at J, with 9 bases between the two ends. CDR1 is SEHNR, CDR2 FQNEAQ, per germline (reference sequence). This CDR3 contains 13 residues. The CDR3 DNA sequence: TGTGCCAGCAGACGATCACTCACCGGGGAGCTGTTTTTT. Protein: CASRRSLTGELFF. The full variable domain, rest sourced from reference TRBV7-9 and TRBJ2-2, is DTGVSQNPRHKITKRGQNVTFRCDPISEHNRLYWYRQTLGQGPEFLTYFQNEAQLEKSRLLSDRFSAERPKGSFSTLEIQRTEQGDSAMYLCASRRSLTGELFFGEGSRLTVL.

This clonotype has a handful of counts. CDR3 nucleotides: TGTGCCAGCAGCTGGGGACAAGTTAATGAAAAACTGTTTTTT. This sequence encodes CASSWGQVNEKLFF. This chain joins TRBV5-5 and TRBJ1-4; TRBD1 might be the D (6 bases). Trimming shortened V by 3 bases and J by 4 bases, and 10 bases separated the two germline ends. The CDR3 extends over 14 amino acids. Germline loops: CDR1 SGHKS, CDR2 YYEKEE (reference sequence).

This clonotype was detected a few times. CDR3 nucleotide sequence: TGTGCCAGCAGTAACGTCGGGACAGGGGAAGAGACCCAGTACTTC. The encoded protein is CASSNVGTGEETQYF. This chain joins TRBV6-6 and TRBJ2-5; 10 positions agree with TRBD1. Germline CDR1 and CDR2: MNHNY and SVGAGI (reference sequence). This CDR3 comprises 15 residues. V gave up 5 bases and J gave up 3 bases; unmatched junction bases: 6.

This clonotype has a handful of counts. The rearrangement joins TRBV20-1 to TRBJ2-3, with 8 bases that match TRBD1. V lost 8 bases and J lost 2; bases outside the gene matches: 15. The CDR3 runs 16 residues. Germline loops: CDR1 DFQATT, CDR2 SNEGSKA (reference sequence). This CDR3 reads CSHIRRRTGFTDTQYF. The CDR3 DNA follows: TGCAGTCACATCCGCAGGCGGACAGGGTTCACAGATACGCAGTATTTT.